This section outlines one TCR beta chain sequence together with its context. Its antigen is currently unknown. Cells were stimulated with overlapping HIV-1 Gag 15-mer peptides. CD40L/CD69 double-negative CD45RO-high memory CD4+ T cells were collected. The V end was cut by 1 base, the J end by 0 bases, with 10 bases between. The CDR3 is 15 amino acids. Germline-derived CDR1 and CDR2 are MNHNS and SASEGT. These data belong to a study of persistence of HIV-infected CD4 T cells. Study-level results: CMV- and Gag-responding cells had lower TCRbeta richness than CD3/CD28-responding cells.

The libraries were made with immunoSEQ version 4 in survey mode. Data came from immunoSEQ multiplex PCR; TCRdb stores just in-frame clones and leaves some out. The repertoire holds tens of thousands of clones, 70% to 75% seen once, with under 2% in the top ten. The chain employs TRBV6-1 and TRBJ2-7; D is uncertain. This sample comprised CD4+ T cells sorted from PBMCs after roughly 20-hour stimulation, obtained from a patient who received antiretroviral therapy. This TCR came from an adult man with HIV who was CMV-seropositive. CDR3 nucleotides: TGTGCCAGCAGTGAAGAAACACTGAGCTCCTACGAGCAGTACTTC. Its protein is CASSEETLSSYEQYF.